This T cell receptor (beta chain) was observed in a study of CD8 T cells in ankylosing spondylitis. Germline V gene lookup returns CDR1 MNHNS and CDR2 SASEGT. V gave up 8 bases and J gave up 0 bases, with 20 bases separating them. CDR3 length: 17 amino acids. TCRdb independently ran MiXCR on the 5' RACE reads; one entry per CDR3 protein. This table has fewer than 130,000 distinct CDR3 sequences, less than 25% appearing once. Only a few counts were recorded for this clonotype. What was sequenced was synovial fluid, either unsorted or a sorted T cell fraction (not recorded which). This sequence originates from a male donor with ankylosing spondylitis. This chain uses TRBV6-1 with TRBJ1-3, with D perhaps TRBD1 (6 bases). The CDR3 region has the DNA TGTGCCAGCGCTCTTAAGAACAGGGAACACTCTGGAAACACCATATATTTT. Its translation: CASALKNREHSGNTIYF.